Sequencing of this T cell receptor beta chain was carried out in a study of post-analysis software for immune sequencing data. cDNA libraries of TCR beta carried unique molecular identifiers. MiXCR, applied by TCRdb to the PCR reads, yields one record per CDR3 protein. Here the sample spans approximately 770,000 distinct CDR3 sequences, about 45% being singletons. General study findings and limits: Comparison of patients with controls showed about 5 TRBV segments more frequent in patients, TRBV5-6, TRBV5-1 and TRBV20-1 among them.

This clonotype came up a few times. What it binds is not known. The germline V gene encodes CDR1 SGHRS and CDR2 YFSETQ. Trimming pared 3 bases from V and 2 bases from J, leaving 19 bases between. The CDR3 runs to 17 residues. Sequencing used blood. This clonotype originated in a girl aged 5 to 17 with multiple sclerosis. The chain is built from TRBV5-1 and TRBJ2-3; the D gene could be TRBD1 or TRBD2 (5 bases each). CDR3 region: CASSYLKPGTVTDTQYF. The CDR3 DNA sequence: TGCGCCAGCAGCTATCTCAAACCCGGGACGGTCACAGATACGCAGTATTTT.